These T cell receptor beta chains were read from a single sample in a study of blood T cell repertoires in COVID-19. Assay used: immunoSEQ multiplex PCR; TCRdb lists only in-frame clones, some missing. The table shows some 120,000 clones, with roughly 69% occurring only once. Source material: peripheral blood. The receptors were sampled from a woman in her 70s with acute or convalescent COVID-19. Each CDR3 is given with its conserved first and last residue. A row's size may be missing; if present it is once, few, many or a size class.

j_call: TRBJ2-2; clone_size: -; v_call: TRBV7-9; cdr3_aa: CASSLAGVLTGELFF
j_call: TRBJ2-3; clone_size: -; v_call: TRBV6-4; cdr3_aa: CASRISTDTQYF
j_call: TRBJ2-1; clone_size: -; v_call: TRBV9; cdr3_aa: CASSPREGSGSYEQFF
j_call: TRBJ2-3; clone_size: -; v_call: TRBV6-2/TRBV6-3; cdr3_aa: CASSPGTSVWSTDTQYF
j_call: TRBJ1-1; clone_size: -; v_call: TRBV7-2; cdr3_aa: CASSLDFPGGGSTEAFF
j_call: TRBJ1-1; clone_size: -; v_call: TRBV9; cdr3_aa: CASSASGGGGEAFF
j_call: TRBJ2-4; clone_size: -; v_call: TRBV12-3/TRBV12-4; cdr3_aa: CASRGQGNIQYF
j_call: TRBJ1-4; clone_size: few; v_call: TRBV6-5; cdr3_aa: CASREFSSEKLFF
j_call: TRBJ2-1; clone_size: -; v_call: TRBV9; cdr3_aa: CASSVQGDEQFF
j_call: TRBJ1-2; clone_size: -; v_call: TRBV6-5; cdr3_aa: CASSEDRTNNYGYTF
j_call: TRBJ1-6; clone_size: few; v_call: TRBV9; cdr3_aa: CASSVSHNSPLHF
j_call: TRBJ2-1; clone_size: -; v_call: TRBV5-4; cdr3_aa: CASSPQLSGNEQFF
j_call: TRBJ2-2; clone_size: -; v_call: TRBV20-1; cdr3_aa: CSASRTSGSTGELFF
j_call: TRBJ1-6; clone_size: once; v_call: TRBV2; cdr3_aa: CASIETGGASPLHF
j_call: TRBJ1-1; clone_size: -; v_call: TRBV6-5; cdr3_aa: CASSFDRGATEAFF
j_call: TRBJ1-5; clone_size: -; v_call: TRBV4-2; cdr3_aa: CASSQDPGNNQPQHF
j_call: TRBJ1-5; clone_size: few; v_call: TRBV5-1; cdr3_aa: CASSQGLDQPQHF
j_call: TRBJ1-4; clone_size: -; v_call: TRBV5-1; cdr3_aa: CASSGAGRNEKLFF
j_call: TRBJ2-5; clone_size: -; v_call: TRBV6-6; cdr3_aa: CASSYSAGLETQYF
j_call: TRBJ1-6; clone_size: -; v_call: TRBV2; cdr3_aa: CASSAGSNSPLHF
j_call: TRBJ1-2; clone_size: few; v_call: TRBV19; cdr3_aa: CASSLQQGAGGYTF
j_call: TRBJ1-1; clone_size: -; v_call: TRBV5-1; cdr3_aa: CASSTGRTEAFF
j_call: TRBJ2-7; clone_size: few; v_call: TRBV10-3; cdr3_aa: CAISEDRGEQYF
j_call: TRBJ2-5; clone_size: -; v_call: TRBV5-1; cdr3_aa: CASRLGGGARETQYF
j_call: TRBJ2-3; clone_size: once; v_call: TRBV9; cdr3_aa: CASSVAPLAGMDTQYF
j_call: TRBJ2-7; clone_size: -; v_call: TRBV29-1; cdr3_aa: CSARDRGWNEQYF
j_call: TRBJ2-1; clone_size: few; v_call: TRBV11-2; cdr3_aa: CASSAGLALYNEQFF
j_call: TRBJ1-5; clone_size: few; v_call: TRBV6-6; cdr3_aa: CASSYSSWGEEPQHF
j_call: TRBJ1-1; clone_size: -; v_call: TRBV6-5; cdr3_aa: CASRETYEAEAFF
j_call: TRBJ2-3; clone_size: -; v_call: TRBV11-3; cdr3_aa: CASSRDRASTDTQYF
j_call: TRBJ2-1; clone_size: -; v_call: TRBV4-1; cdr3_aa: CASSQGVGGDNEQFF
j_call: TRBJ2-3; clone_size: once; v_call: TRBV7-9; cdr3_aa: CASSSSGSDTQYF
j_call: TRBJ1-1; clone_size: -; v_call: TRBV12-3/TRBV12-4; cdr3_aa: CASSFGTEAFF
j_call: TRBJ1-2; clone_size: -; v_call: TRBV7-9; cdr3_aa: CASSFRQGENYGYTF
j_call: TRBJ2-2; clone_size: -; v_call: TRBV21-1; cdr3_aa: CASTRAGGPGTGELFF
j_call: TRBJ2-7; clone_size: -; v_call: TRBV29-1; cdr3_aa: CSAGTEFYEQYF
j_call: TRBJ1-6; clone_size: -; v_call: TRBV28; cdr3_aa: CASSLVRSSYNSPLHF
j_call: TRBJ1-2; clone_size: -; v_call: TRBV6-5; cdr3_aa: CASSLGQVYGYTF
j_call: TRBJ1-5; clone_size: -; v_call: TRBV28; cdr3_aa: CASSLFRIRRDQPQHF